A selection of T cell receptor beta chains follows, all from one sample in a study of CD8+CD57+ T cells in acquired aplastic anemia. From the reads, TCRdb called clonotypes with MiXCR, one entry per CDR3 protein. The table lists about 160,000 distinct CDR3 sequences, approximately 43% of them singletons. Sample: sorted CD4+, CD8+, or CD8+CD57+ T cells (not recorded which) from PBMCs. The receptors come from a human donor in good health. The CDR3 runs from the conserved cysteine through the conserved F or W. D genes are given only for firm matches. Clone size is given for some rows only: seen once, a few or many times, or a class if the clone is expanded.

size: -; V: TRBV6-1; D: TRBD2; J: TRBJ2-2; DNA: TGTGCCAGCGCCGTTGGACTAGCGGGAGATGGGGAGCTGTTTTTT; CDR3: CASAVGLAGDGELFF
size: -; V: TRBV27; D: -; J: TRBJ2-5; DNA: TGTGCCAGCCACGCAGGTCAATTGGAGACCCAGTACTTC; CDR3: CASHAGQLETQYF
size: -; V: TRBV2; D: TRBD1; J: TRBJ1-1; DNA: TGTGCCAGCAGCTCACAGGGGGCTGAGGCTTTCTTT; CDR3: CASSSQGAEAFF
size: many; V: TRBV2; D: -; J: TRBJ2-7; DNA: TGTGCCAGCAGTGTGGAGGGGGGCTACGAGCAGTACTTC; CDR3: CASSVEGGYEQYF
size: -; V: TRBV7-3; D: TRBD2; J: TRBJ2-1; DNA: TGTGCCAGCAGCTTAACAAGCGGGAGGAGGTATGCCGGGTCCTACAATGAGCAGTTCTTC; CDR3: CASSLTSGRRYAGSYNEQFF
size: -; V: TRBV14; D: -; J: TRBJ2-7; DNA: TGTGCCAGCAGTCCACAGGGGGCGGGAGGGCCAAGTGCTGAGCAGTACTTC; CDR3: CASSPQGAGGPSAEQYF
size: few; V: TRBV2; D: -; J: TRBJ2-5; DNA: TGTGCCAGCAGTGACGGGGGGCGGGAGACCCAGTACTTC; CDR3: CASSDGGRETQYF
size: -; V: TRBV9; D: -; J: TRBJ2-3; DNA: TGTGCCAGCGGGGTGACTAGTGATACGCAGTATTTT; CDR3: CASGVTSDTQYF
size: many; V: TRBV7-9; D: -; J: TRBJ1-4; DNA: TGTGCCAGCAGAAACGAAGGAGAAAAACTGTTTTTT; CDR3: CASRNEGEKLFF
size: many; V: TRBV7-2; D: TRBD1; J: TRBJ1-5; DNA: TGTGCCAGCAGCTTAAGGGACAGGGTTCAGCCCCAGCATTTT; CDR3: CASSLRDRVQPQHF
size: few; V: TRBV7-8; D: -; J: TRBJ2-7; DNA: TGTGCCAGCAGCCCCCTCAGGGCGGGCGAGCAGTACTTC; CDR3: CASSPLRAGEQYF
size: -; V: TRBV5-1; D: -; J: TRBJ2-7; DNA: TGCGCCAGCAGCCCCCGGGCAGGGTTAGGCTACGAGCAGTACTTC; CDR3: CASSPRAGLGYEQYF
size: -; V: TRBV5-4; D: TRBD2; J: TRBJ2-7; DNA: TGTGCCAGCAGCTTGGAGGCTAGCGGCTCCCACGAGCAGTACTTC; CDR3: CASSLEASGSHEQYF
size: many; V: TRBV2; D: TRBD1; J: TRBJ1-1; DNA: TGTGCCAGCAGGACAGGGGACTGGGATACTGAAGCTTTCTTT; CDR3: CASRTGDWDTEAFF
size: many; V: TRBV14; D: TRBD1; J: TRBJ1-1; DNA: TGTGCCAGCAGCCAACCCGGACAGGACAGGGGTACTGAAGCTTTCTTT; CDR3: CASSQPGQDRGTEAFF
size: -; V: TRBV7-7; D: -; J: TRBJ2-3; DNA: TGTGCCAGCAGCGACGTAGTTACCACAGATACGCAGTATTTT; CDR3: CASSDVVTTDTQYF
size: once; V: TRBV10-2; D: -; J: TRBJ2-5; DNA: TGCGCCAGCCGTCCTGGTAACCAAGAGACCCAGTACTTC; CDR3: CASRPGNQETQYF
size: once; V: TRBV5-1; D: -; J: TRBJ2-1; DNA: TGCGCCAGCAGCTTGATTTGGGGGGCGAATGAGCAGTTCTTC; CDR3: CASSLIWGANEQFF
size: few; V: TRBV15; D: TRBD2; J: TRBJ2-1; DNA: TGTGCGACGGGAGGCTTATCCTACAATGAGCAGTTCTTC; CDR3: CATGGLSYNEQFF
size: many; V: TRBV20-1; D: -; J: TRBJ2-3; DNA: TGCAGTGCTAGTGATTCCCGCAGGGCTGGCACAGATACGCAGTATTTT; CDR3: CSASDSRRAGTDTQYF
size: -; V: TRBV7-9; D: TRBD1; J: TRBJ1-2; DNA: TGTGCCAGCAGCGGAGGGGGCTCTAACTATGGCTACACCTTC; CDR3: CASSGGGSNYGYTF
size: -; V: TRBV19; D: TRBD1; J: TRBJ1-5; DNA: TGTGCCAGTAGTAGACCGGGACAGCAATATAGCAATCAGCCCCAGCATTTT; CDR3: CASSRPGQQYSNQPQHF
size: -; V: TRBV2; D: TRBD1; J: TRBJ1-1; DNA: TGTGCCAGCAGCACAGGGGAAGACACTGAAGCTTTCTTT; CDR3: CASSTGEDTEAFF
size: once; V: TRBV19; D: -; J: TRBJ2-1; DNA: TGTGCCAGTAGTACCCAGGGGGGTAAGCAGTTCTTC; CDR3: CASSTQGGKQFF
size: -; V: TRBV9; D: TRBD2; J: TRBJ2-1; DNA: TGTGCCAGCAGCGTAAGAATGGTAGCGGGGCCCTACTATGAGCAGTTCTTC; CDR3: CASSVRMVAGPYYEQFF
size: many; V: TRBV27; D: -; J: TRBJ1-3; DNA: TGTGCCAGCAGTTTATCGGGGGTACTCTCTGGAAACACCATATATTTT; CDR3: CASSLSGVLSGNTIYF
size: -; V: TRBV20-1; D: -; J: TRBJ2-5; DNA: TGCAGTGCTAGATACGGGGTTAAGGAGACCCAGTACTTC; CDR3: CSARYGVKETQYF
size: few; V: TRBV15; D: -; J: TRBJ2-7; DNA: TGTGCCACCAGCAAAACAGTGAGCTCCTACGAGCAGTACTTC; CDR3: CATSKTVSSYEQYF
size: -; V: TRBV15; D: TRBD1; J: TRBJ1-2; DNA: TGTGCCACCAGCTCGTCGAACAGGGGAGACTATGGCTACACCTTC; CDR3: CATSSSNRGDYGYTF
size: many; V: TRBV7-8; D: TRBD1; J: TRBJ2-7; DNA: TGTGCCAGCAGCCTCCGGACAGGGGGAGAGCAGTACTTC; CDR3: CASSLRTGGEQYF
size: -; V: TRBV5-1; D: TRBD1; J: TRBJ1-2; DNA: TGCGCCAGCAGCGGGGGACAGGTACTGAACACTGAAGCAGACTATGGCTACACCTTC; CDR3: CASSGGQVLNTEADYGYTF
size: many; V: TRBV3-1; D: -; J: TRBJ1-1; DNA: TGTGCCAGCAGCCGGTACTACACTGAAGCTTTCTTT; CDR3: CASSRYYTEAFF
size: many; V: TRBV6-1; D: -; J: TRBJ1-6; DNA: TGTGCCAGCAGTGACCCTGGGAAGGATTCACCCCTCCACTTT; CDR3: CASSDPGKDSPLHF
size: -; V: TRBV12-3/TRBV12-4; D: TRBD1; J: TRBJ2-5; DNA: TGTGCCAGCAGTTTAGCTCCGGGACAGGGGGGACAGACCCAGTACTTC; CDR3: CASSLAPGQGGQTQYF
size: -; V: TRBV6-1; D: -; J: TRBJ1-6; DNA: TGTGCCAGCAGCGGGACAAGGGGTAATTCACCCCTCCACTTT; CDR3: CASSGTRGNSPLHF
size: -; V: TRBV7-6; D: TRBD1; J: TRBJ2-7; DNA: TGTGCCAGCAGCTTATCGGGACAGGCTAACGAGCAGTACTTC; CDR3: CASSLSGQANEQYF
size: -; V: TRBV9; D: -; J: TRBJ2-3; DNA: TGTGCCAGCAGCGTGGAAGGGCATACGCAGTATTTT; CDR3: CASSVEGHTQYF
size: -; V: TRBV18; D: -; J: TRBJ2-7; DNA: TGTGCCAGCTCCTCCAGGGACGGAGGTCCCTACGAGCAGTACTTC; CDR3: CASSSRDGGPYEQYF
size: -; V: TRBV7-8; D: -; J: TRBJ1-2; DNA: TGTGCCAGCAGCTTTAACAACTATGGCTACACCTTC; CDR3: CASSFNNYGYTF
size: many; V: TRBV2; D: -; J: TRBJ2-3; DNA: TGTGCCAGCAGCCCTATTGGCGGCGACACAGATACGCAGTATTTT; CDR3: CASSPIGGDTDTQYF
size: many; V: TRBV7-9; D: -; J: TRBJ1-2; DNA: TGTGCCAGCAGCTCACACAGGGTTATAATCTATGGCTACACCTTC; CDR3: CASSSHRVIIYGYTF
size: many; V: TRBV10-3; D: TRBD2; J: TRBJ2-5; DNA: TGTGCCATCAGTTGGACTAGCGGGGACCAAGAGACCCAGTACTTC; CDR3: CAISWTSGDQETQYF
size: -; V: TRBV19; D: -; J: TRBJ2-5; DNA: TGTGCCAGTAGTATAGGGCTAGCTTGGGAGACCCAGTACTTC; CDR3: CASSIGLAWETQYF
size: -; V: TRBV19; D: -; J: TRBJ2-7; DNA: TGTGCCAGTAGTCCTCGCCCCGGGACTTCGACCTACGAGCAGTACTTC; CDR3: CASSPRPGTSTYEQYF
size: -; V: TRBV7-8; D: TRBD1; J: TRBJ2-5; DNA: TGTGCCAGCAGCCCAAGGCGGACAGGGGGCCCCCAGGACACCCAGTACTTC; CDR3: CASSPRRTGGPQDTQYF
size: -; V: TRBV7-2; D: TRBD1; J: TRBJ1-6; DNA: TGTGCCAGCAGCTTAGCAGGACAGGGAGGTAATTCACCCCTCCACTTT; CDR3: CASSLAGQGGNSPLHF
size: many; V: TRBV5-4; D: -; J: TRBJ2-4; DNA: TGTGCCAGCAGCCTCGCCCCAGAGAGCATTCAGTACTTC; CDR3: CASSLAPESIQYF
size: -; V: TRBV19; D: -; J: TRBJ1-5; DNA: TGTGCCAGTAGTATCCCAGGGCGACAGCCCCAGCATTTT; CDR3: CASSIPGRQPQHF
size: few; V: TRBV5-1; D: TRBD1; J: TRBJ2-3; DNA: TGCGCCAGCAGCTTGGGCGGACAGGGGAGCACAGATACGCAGTATTTT; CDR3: CASSLGGQGSTDTQYF
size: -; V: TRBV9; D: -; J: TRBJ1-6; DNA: TGTGCCAGCAACCCCACAATAGGAAGCAGGGGAGAATCACCCCTCCACTTT; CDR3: CASNPTIGSRGESPLHF
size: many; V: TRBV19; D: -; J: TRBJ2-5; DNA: TGTGCCAGTAGTATAGATGGCGGTAGAGGCAGCACCTACCAAGAGACCCAGTACTTC; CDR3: CASSIDGGRGSTYQETQYF
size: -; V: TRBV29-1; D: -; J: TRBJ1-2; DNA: TGCAGCGTTGAAGATCCGGGAGCCTATGGCTACACCTTC; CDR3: CSVEDPGAYGYTF
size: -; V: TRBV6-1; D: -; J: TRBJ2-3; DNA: TGTGCCAGCAGTCGAACTACCCTCGGCGATACGCAGTATTTT; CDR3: CASSRTTLGDTQYF
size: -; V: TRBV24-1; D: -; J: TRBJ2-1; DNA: TGTGCCACCCGTGCGGGCGGTGAGCAGTTCTTC; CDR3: CATRAGGEQFF